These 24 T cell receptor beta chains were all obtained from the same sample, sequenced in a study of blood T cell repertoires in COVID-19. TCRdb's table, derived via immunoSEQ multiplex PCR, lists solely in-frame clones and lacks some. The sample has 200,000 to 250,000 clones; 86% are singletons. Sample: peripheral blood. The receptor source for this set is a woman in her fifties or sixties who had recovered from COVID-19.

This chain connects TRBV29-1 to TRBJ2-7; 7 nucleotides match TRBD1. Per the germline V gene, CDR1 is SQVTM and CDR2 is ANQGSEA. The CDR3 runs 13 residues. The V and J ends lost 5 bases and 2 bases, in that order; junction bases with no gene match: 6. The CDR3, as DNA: TGCAGCGTTACCAGACAGGGCGCCTACGAGCAGTACTTC. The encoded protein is CSVTRQGAYEQYF.

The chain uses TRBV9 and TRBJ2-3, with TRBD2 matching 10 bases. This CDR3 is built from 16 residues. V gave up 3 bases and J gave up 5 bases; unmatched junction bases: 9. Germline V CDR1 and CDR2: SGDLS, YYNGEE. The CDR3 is CASSASISGGGDTQYF. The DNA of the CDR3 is TGTGCCAGCAGCGCCTCGATCAGCGGGGGGGGAGATACGCAGTATTTT.

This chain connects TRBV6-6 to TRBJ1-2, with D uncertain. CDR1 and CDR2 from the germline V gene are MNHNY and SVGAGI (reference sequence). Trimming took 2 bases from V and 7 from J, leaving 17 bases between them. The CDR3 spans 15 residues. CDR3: CASSYALRPRGGYTF. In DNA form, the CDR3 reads TGTGCCAGCAGTTACGCCCTCAGGCCTCGGGGTGGCTACACCTTC.

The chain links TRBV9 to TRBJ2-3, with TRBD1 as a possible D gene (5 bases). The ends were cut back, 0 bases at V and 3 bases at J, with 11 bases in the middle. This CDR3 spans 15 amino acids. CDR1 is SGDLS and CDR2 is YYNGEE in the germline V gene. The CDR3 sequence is CASSVEQGRTDTQYF. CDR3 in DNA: TGTGCCAGCAGCGTAGAGCAGGGAAGGACAGATACGCAGTATTTT.

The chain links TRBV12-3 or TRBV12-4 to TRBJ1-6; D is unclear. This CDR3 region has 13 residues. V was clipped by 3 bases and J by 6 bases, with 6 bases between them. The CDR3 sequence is CASSFGFNSPLHF. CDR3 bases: TGTGCCAGCAGTTTCGGGTTTAATTCACCCCTCCACTTT.

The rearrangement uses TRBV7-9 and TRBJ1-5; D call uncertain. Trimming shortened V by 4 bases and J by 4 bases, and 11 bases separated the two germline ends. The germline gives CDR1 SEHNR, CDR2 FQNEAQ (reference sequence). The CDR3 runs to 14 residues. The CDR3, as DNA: TGTGCCAGCAGCTCCCAGGTAACTAATCAGCCCCAGCATTTT. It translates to CASSSQVTNQPQHF.

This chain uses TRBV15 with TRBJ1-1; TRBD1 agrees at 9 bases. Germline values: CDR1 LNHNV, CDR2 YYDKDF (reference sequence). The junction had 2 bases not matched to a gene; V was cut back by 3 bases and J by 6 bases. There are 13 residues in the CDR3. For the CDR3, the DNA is TGTGCCACCAGCAGGGACAGGGGCGCTGAAGCTTTCTTT. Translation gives CATSRDRGAEAFF.

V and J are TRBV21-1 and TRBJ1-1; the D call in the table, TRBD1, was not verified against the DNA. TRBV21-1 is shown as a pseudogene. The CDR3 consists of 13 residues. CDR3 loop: CASSKRQGGLAFF. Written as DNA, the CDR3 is TGTGCCAGCAGCAAGCGACAGGGTGGTCTCGCTTTCTTT.

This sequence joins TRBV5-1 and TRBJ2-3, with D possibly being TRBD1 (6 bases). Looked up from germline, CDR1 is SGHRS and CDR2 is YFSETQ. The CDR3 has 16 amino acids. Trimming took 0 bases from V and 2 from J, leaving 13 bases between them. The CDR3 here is CASSLGHGQITDTQYF. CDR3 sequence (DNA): TGCGCCAGCAGCTTGGGGCATGGACAGATCACAGATACGCAGTATTTT.

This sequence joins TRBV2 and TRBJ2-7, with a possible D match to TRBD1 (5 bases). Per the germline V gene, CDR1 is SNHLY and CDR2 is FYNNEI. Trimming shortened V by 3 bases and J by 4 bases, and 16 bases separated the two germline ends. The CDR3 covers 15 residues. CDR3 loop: CASSEARVVFYEQYF. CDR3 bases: TGTGCCAGCAGTGAGGCCAGGGTGGTATTTTACGAGCAGTACTTC.

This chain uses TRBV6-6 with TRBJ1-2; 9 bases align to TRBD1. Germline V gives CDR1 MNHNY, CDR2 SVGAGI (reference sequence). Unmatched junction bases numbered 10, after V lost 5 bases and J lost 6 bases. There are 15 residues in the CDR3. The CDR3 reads CASSRDRADSNGYTF. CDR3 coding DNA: TGTGCCAGCAGTCGGGACAGGGCAGATTCGAATGGCTACACCTTC.

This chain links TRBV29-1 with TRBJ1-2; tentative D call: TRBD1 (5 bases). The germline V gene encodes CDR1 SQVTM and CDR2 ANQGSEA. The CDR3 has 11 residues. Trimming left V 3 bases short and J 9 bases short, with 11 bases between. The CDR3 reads CSVEAGMSYTF. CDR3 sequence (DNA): TGCAGCGTTGAGGCAGGGATGAGCTACACCTTC. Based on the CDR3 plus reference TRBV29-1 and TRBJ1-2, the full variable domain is SAVISQKPSRDICQRGTSLTIQCQVDSQVTMMFWYRQQPGQSLTLIATANQGSEATYESGFVIDKFPISRPNLTFSTLTVSNMSPEDSSIYLCSVEAGMSYTFGSGTRLTVV.

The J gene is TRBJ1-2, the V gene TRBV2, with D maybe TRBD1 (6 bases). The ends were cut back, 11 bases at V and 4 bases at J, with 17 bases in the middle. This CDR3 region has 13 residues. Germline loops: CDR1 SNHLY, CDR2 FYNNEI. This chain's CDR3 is CALHQGGIYGYTF. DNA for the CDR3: TGTGCCCTACACCAAGGGGGTATCTATGGCTACACCTTC.

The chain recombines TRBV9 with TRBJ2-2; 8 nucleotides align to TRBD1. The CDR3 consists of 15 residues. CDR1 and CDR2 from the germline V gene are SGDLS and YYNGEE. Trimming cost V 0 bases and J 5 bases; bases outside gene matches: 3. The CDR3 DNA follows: TGTGCCAGCAGCGTAGCCAGGGGGCGAACCGGGGAGCTGTTTTTT. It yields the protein CASSVARGRTGELFF.

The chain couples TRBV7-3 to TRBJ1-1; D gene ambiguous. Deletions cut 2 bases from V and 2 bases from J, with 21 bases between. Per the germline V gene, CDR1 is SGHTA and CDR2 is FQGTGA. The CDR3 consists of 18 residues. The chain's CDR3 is CASSLDWLTTPANTEAFF. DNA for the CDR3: TGTGCCAGCAGCTTAGACTGGCTTACAACACCCGCCAACACTGAAGCTTTCTTT.

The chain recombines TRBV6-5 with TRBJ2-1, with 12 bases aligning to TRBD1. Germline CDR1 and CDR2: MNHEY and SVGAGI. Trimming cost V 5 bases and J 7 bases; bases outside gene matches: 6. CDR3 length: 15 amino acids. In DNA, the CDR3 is TGTGCCAGCAGTCAGGGACAGGGGGCACGGAATGAGCAGTTCTTC. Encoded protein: CASSQGQGARNEQFF.

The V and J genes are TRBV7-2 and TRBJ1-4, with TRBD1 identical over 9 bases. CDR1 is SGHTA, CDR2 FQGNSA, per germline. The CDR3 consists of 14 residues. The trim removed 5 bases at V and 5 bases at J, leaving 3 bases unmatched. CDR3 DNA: TGTGCCAGCAGCCTAGACAGGGGGAATGAAAAACTGTTTTTT. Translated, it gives CASSLDRGNEKLFF.

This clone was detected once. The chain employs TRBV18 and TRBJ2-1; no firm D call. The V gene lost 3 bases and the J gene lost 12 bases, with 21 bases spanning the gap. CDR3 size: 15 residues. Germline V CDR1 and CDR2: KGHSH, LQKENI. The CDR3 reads CASSPVQIRMSAQFF. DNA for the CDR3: TGTGCCAGCTCACCGGTTCAAATTAGAATGAGTGCGCAGTTCTTC.

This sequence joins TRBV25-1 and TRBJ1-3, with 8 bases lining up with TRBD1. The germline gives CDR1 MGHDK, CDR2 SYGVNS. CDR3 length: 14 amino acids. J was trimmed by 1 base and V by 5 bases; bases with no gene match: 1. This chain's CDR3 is CASSRTGSGNTIYF. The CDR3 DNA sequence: TGTGCCAGCAGTAGGACAGGGTCTGGAAACACCATATATTTT.

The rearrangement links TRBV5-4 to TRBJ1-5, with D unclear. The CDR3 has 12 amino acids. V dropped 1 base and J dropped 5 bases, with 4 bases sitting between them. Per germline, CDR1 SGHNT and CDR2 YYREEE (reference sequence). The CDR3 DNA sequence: TGTGCCAGCAGCTTGCCGGATCAGCCCCAGCATTTT. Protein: CASSLPDQPQHF. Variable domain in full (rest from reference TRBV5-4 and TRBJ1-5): ETGVTQSPTHLIKTRGQQVTLRCSSQSGHNTVSWYQQALGQGPQFIFQYYREEENGRGNFPPRFSGLQFPNYSSELNVNALELDDSALYLCASSLPDQPQHFGDGTRLSIL.

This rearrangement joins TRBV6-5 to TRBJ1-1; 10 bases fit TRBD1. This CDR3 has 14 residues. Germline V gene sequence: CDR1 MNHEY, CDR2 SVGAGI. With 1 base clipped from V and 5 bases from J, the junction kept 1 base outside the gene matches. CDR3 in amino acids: CASSYWDRGTEAFF. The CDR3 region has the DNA TGTGCCAGCAGTTACTGGGACAGGGGAACTGAAGCTTTCTTT.

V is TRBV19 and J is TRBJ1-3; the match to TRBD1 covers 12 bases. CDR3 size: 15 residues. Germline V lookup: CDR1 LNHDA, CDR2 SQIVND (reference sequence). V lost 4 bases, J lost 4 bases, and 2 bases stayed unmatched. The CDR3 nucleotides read TGTGCCAGTAGTAGGGACAGGGGGCCGGGAAACACCATATATTTT. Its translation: CASSRDRGPGNTIYF. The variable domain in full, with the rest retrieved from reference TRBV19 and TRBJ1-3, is DGGITQSPKYLFRKEGQNVTLSCEQNLNHDAMYWYRQDPGQGLRLIYYSQIVNDFQKGDIAEGYSVSREKKESFPLTVTSAQKNPTAFYLCASSRDRGPGNTIYFGEGSWLTVV.

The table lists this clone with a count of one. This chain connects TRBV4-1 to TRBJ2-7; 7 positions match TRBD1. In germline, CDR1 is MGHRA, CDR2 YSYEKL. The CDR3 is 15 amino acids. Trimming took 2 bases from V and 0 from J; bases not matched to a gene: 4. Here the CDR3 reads CASSQWDSRSYEQYF. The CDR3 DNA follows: TGCGCCAGCAGCCAATGGGACAGCCGCTCCTACGAGCAGTACTTC.

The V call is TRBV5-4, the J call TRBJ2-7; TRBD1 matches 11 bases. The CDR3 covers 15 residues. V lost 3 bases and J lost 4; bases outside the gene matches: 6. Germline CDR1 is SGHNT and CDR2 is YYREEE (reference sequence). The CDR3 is CASSWGTGGRYEQYF. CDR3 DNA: TGTGCCAGCAGCTGGGGGACAGGGGGTAGGTACGAGCAGTACTTC.